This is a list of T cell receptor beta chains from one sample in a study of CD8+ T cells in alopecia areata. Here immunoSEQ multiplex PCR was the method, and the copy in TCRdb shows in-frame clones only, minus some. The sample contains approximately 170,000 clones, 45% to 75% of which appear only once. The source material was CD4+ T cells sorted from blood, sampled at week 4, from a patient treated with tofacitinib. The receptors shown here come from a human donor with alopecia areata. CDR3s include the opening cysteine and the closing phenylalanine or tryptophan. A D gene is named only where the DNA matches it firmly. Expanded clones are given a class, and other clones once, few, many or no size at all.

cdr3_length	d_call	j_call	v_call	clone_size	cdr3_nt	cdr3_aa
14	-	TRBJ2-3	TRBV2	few	TGTGCCAGCAGCCCAAATGGGGGCACAGATACGCAGTATTTT	CASSPNGGTDTQYF
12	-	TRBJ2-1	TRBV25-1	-	TGTGCCAGCAGTGAACGTTGGGGTGAGCAGTTCTTC	CASSERWGEQFF
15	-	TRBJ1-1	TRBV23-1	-	TGCGCCAGCAGGCGCCGGGGGCCCCTGAACACTGAAGCTTTCTTT	CASRRRGPLNTEAFF
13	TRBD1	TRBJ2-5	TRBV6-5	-	TGTGCCAGCAGTTACTCGATGTTGGACAGGGTCAACTTC	CASSYSMLDRVNF
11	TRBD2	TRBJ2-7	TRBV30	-	TGTGCCTGGACGGGAGGGCGGGAGCAGTACTTC	CAWTGGREQYF
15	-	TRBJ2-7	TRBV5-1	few	TGCGCCAGCAGCTTGGCCGCGGGGAGCTCCTACGAGCAGTACTTC	CASSLAAGSSYEQYF
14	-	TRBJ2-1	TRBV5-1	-	TGCGCCAGCAGCTCGGGACAAGGAAACAATGAGCAGTTCTTC	CASSSGQGNNEQFF
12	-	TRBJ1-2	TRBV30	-	TGTGCCTGGAGTTTACAGACATATGGCTACACCTTC	CAWSLQTYGYTF
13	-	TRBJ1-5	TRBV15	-	TGTGCCACCAGGGTAGGGCCGGCTCAGCCCCAGCATTTT	CATRVGPAQPQHF
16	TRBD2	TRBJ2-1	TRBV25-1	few	TGTGCCAGCGGAGGGATCGGGACTAGCGGGAGAAATGAGCAGTTCTTC	CASGGIGTSGRNEQFF
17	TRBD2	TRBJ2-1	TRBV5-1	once	TGCGCCAGCAGCGGGGGACTAGCGGGAGTGAATAGCGATGAGCAGTTCTTC	CASSGGLAGVNSDEQFF
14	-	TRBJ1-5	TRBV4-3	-	TGCGCCAGCAGCCAAGGGTTGGGCGGTCAGCCCCAGCATTTT	CASSQGLGGQPQHF
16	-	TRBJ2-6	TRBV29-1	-	TGCAGCGTTGCCAGAGGGGGAGGGGCTGGGGCCAACGTCCTGACTTTC	CSVARGGGAGANVLTF
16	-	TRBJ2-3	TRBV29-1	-	TGCAGCGTCGAACCCCCGTTTCGATCTAGCACAGATACGCAGTATTTT	CSVEPPFRSSTDTQYF
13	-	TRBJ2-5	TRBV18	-	TGTGCCAGCTCACCTGACAGGAAAGAGACCCAGTACTTC	CASSPDRKETQYF
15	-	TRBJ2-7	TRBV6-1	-	TGTGCCAGCAGTGAAGCGCGTTTGACAGGCATCGAGCAGTACTTC	CASSEARLTGIEQYF
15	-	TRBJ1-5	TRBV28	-	TGTGCCAGCAGCCTAGAGGGTAAAGTCAATCAGCCCCAGCATTTT	CASSLEGKVNQPQHF
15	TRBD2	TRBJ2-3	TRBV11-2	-	TGTGCCAGCAGCCCGACTAGCGGGATCACAGATACGCAGTATTTT	CASSPTSGITDTQYF